The clone carrying this T cell receptor (beta chain) was counted a few times. Its specificity is unknown. Trimming cost V 0 bases and J 6 bases, with 8 bases left between them. The CDR3 has 14 residues. Germline V CDR1 and CDR2: MNHEY, SVGAGI. This specimen belongs to a study of graft-versus-host responses after intestinal transplantation. Study details: Each transplant was multivisceral, liver-intestinal, or isolated intestinal. Study observations and caveats: GvH clones surfaced in recipient marrow, some emerging earlier in ileum or blood. Early post-transplant declines in HvG were associated with peak levels of circulating GvH clones.

Using immunoSEQ multiplex PCR, the repertoire was profiled, and TCRdb retains in-frame clones only, with some absent. The sample lists 100,000 or so clones, 90% to 95% occurring once. Sequencing used unstimulated CD4+ T cells sorted from spleen or lymph node cells, obtained before intestinal transplant. V gene TRBV6-5 combines with J gene TRBJ1-4; D not resolved. The receptor's source is a human donor who received an intestinal transplant. In nucleotides, the CDR3 is TGTGCCAGCAGTTACTCGACCGGGGATGAAAAACTGTTTTTT. Translation: CASSYSTGDEKLFF.